This TCR beta chain is drawn from a study of T cell repertoires in cytomegalovirus infection. V lost 0 bases to trimming and J lost 10 bases, with 15 bases between them. There are 15 residues in the CDR3. Germline V gene sequence: CDR1 LNHNV, CDR2 YYDKDF (reference sequence). A single record per CDR3 protein comes from TCRdb applying MiXCR to the reads. In the table there are roughly 110,000 distinct CDR3 sequences, around 30% of which are singletons. Only one count was recorded for this clonotype. The target antigen is unknown. Regarding the study as a whole: Cumulative public TCR beta family frequency identified CMV carriers with the relevant HLA. HLA-C-restricted TCR beta clonotypes specific for CMV led the ex vivo response.

The sequencing here drew on CD8+ T cells from cultured PBMCs, taken from culture after CMV antigen stimulation. The clonotype was recovered from a human donor in good health (CMV status not recorded). Some clones in this sample may be carry-over from other donors' samples. The chain uses TRBV15 and TRBJ2-2; D not certain. Here the CDR3 reads CATSRDLEGHEELFF. CDR3 bases: TGTGCCACCAGCAGAGATCTTGAAGGGCATGAGGAGCTGTTTTTT.